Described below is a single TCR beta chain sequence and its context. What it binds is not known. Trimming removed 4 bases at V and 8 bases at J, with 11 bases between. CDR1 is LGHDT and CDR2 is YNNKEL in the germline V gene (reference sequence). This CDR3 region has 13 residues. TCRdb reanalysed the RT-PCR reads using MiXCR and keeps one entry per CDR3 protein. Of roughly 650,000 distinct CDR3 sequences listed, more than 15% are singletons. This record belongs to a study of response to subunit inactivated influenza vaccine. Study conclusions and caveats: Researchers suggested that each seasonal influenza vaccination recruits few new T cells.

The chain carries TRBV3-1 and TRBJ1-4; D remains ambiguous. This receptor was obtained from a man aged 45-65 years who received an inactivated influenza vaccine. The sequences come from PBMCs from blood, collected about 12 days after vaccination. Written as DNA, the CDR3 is TGTGCCAGCAGCCGACGCTCCGGCGAAAAACTGTTTTTT. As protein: CASSRRSGEKLFF. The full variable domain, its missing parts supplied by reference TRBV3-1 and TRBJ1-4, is DTAVSQTPKYLVTQMGNDKSIKCEQNLGHDTMYWYKQDSKKFLKIMFSYNNKELIINETVPNRFSPKSPDKAHLNLHINSLELGDSAVYFCASSRRSGEKLFFGSGTQLSVL.